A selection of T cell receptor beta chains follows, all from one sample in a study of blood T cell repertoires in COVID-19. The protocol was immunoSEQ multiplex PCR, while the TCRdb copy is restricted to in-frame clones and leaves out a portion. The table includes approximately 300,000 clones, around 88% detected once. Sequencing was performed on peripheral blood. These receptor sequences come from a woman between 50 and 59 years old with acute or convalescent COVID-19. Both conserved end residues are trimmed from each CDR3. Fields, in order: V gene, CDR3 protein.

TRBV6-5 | ASRNRGQPQH
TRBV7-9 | ASSRQGPYNEQF
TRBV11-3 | ASSPGLAGSEQY
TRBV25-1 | ASSEARGPNIQY
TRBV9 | ASSGRERLGDGYT
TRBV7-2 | ASSLVAGKYGNTIY
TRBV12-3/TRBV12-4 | ASSLSGDGYT
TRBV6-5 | ASSYSRTGQPQH
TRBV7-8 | ASSFPGSDTQY
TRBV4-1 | ASSQARQGGTEAF
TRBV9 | ASSVSVSFYNEQF
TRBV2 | ASSSTGDSGANVLT
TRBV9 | ASSVLAGPPNTGELF
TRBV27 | ASGRGQGADTQY
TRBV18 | ASSPISGGSNYGYT
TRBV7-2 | ASSAGQGYGYT
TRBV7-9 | ATRTGRGDSPLH
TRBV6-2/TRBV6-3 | ASSYSDRSRGETQY